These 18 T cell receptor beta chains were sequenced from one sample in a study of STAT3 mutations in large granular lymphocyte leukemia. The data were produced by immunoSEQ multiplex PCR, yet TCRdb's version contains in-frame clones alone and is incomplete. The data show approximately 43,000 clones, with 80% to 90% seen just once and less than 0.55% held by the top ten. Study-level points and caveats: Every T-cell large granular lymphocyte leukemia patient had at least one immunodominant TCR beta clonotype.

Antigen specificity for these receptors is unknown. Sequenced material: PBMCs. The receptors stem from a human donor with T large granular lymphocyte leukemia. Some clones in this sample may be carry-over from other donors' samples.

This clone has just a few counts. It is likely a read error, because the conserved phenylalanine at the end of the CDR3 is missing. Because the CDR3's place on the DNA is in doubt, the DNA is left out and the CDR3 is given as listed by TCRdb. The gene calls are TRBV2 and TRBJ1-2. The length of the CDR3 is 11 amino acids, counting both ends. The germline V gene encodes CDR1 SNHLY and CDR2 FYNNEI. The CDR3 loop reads CASTNFGIGAG.

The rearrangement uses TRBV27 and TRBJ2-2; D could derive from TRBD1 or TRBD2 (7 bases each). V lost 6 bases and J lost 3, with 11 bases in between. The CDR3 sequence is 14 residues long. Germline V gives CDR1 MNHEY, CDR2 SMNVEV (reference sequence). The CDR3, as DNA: TGTGCCAGCAGCCAGGGGGGGTACACCGGGGAGCTGTTTTTT. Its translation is CASSQGGYTGELFF.

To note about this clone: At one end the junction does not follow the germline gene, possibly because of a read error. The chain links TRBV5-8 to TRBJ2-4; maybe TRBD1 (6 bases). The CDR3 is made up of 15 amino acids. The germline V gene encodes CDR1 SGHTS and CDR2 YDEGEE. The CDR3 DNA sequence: TGTGCCAGCAGTTTGGGGACAATAGCCAAAAACATTCAGTACTTC. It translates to CASSLGTIAKNIQYF.

Here the CDR3 DNA reads TGTGCCAGCAGGAAAGCGGGGGCCGCTACAGATACGCAGTATTTT. It specifies CASRKAGAATDTQYF. The chain has TRBV13 and TRBJ2-3, with TRBD2 identical over 8 bases. The ends lost 6 bases at V and 3 bases at J; junction bases unmatched: 8. Germline loops: CDR1 PRHDT, CDR2 FYEKMQ (reference sequence). The CDR3 has 15 amino acids.

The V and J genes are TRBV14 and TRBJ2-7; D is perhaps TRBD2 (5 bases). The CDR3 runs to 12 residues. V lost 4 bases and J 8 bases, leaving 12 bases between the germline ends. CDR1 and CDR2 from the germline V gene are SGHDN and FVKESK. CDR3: CASSPKGVKQYF. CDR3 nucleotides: TGTGCCAGCAGCCCCAAGGGAGTCAAGCAGTACTTC.

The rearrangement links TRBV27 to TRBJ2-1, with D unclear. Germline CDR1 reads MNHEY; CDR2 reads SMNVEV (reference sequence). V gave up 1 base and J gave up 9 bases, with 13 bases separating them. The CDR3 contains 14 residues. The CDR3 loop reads CASSLYGSLLEQFF. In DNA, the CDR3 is TGTGCCAGCAGTTTATATGGTAGCCTGCTTGAGCAGTTCTTC.

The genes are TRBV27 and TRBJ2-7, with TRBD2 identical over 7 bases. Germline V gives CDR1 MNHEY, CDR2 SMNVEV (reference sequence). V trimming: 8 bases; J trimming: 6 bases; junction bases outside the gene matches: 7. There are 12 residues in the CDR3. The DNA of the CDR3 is TGTGCCAGCTCCCCGGTAGCGGGCGAGCAGTACTTC. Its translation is CASSPVAGEQYF.

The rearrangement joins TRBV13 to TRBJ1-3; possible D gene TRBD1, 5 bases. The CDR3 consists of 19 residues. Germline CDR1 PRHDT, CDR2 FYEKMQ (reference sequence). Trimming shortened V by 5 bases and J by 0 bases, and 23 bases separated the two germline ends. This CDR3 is CASSLRGGWAPHSGNTIYF. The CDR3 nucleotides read TGTGCCAGCAGCCTGAGGGGCGGGTGGGCTCCCCACTCTGGAAACACCATATATTTT.

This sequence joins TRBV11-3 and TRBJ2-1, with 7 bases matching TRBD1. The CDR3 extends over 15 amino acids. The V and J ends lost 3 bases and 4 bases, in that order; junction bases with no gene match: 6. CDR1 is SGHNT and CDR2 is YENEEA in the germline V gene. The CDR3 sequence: CASSFTGQSYNEQFF. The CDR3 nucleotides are TGTGCCAGCAGCTTCACGGGACAGAGTTACAATGAGCAGTTCTTC.

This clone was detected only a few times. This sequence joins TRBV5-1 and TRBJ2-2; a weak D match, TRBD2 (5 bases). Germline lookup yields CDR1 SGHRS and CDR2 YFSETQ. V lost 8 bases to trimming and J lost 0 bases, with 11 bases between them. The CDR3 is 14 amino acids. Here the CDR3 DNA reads TGCGCCAGTTCTCTAGCACCGAACACCGGGGAGCTGTTTTTT. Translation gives CASSLAPNTGELFF.

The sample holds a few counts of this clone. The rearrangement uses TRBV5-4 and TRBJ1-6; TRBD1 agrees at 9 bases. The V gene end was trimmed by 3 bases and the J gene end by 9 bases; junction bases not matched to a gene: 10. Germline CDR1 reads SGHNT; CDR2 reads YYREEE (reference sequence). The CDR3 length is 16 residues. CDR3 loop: CASSSVVGQGASPLHF. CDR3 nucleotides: TGTGCCAGCAGCTCAGTGGTGGGACAGGGTGCTTCACCCCTCCACTTT. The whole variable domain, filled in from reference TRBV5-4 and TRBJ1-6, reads ETGVTQSPTHLIKTRGQQVTLRCSSQSGHNTVSWYQQALGQGPQFIFQYYREEENGRGNFPPRFSGLQFPNYSSELNVNALELDDSALYLCASSSVVGQGASPLHFGNGTRLTVT.

The CDR3 spells CASSPTGAGSPYNEQFF. For the CDR3, the DNA is TGTGCCAGCTCCCCCACCGGCGCGGGGTCCCCCTACAATGAGCAGTTCTTC. This sequence joins TRBV18 and TRBJ2-1; the D gene is possibly TRBD2 (6 bases). Germline CDR1 KGHSH, CDR2 LQKENI. The CDR3 has 17 residues. Trimming cost V 6 bases and J 2 bases, with 20 bases left between them.

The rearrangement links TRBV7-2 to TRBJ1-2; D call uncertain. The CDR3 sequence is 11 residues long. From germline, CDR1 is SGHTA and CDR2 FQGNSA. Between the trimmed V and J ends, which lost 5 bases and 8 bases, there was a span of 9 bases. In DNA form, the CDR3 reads TGTGCCAGCAGCCCTTTAGAGGGCTACACCTTC. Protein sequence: CASSPLEGYTF.

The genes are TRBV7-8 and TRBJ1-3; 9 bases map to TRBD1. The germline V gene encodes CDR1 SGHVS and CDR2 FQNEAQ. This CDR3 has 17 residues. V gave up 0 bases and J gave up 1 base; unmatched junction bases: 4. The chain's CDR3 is CASSLADRGRSGNTIYF. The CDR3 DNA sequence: TGTGCCAGCAGCTTAGCGGACAGGGGAAGGTCTGGAAACACCATATATTTT.

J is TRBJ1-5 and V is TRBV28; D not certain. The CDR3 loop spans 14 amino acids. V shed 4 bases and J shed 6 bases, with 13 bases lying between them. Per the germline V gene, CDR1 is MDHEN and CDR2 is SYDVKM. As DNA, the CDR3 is TGTGCCAGCAGTTCCCCCCAAGGGCGTCAGCCCCAGCATTTT. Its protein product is CASSSPQGRQPQHF.

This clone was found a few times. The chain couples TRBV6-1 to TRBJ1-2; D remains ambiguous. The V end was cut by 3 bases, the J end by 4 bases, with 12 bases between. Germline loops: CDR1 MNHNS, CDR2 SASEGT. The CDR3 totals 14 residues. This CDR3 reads CASSEQVRGYGYTF. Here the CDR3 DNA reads TGTGCCAGCAGTGAGCAGGTCCGGGGCTATGGCTACACCTTC.

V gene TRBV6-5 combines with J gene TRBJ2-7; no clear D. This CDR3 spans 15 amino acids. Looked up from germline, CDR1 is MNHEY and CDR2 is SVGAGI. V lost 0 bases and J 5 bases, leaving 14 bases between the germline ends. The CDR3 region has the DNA TGTGCCAGCAGTTACTCGAGAGGCCTGGACCACGAGCAGTACTTC. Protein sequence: CASSYSRGLDHEQYF.

The CDR3 DNA reads as TGCGCCAGCAGTTACGAACCGACCGGGGAGCTGTTTTTT. Amino acid sequence: CASSYEPTGELFF. The V and J genes are TRBV5-1 and TRBJ2-2; unclear D gene. V gave up 5 bases and J gave up 5 bases, with 10 bases separating them. There are 13 residues in the CDR3. The germline CDR1 and CDR2 sequences are SGHRS and YFSETQ. Full variable domain (missing parts from reference TRBV5-1 and TRBJ2-2): KAGVTQTPRYLIKTRGQQVTLSCSPISGHRSVSWYQQTPGQGLQFLFEYFSETQRNKGNFPGRFSGRQFSNSRSEMNVSTLELGDSALYLCASSYEPTGELFFGEGSRLTVL.